Presented here are 8 T cell receptor beta chains from one specimen sequenced in a study of cytomegalovirus exposure and HLA in healthy donors. PCR amplification relied on 60 Vbeta primers (plus 13 Jbeta primers). Measured with immunoSEQ multiplex PCR; TCRdb has only the in-frame clones, and not every one. The sample consists of roughly 100,000 clones, approximately 84% of them appearing once. Material: PBMCs. Source of these receptors: a male donor in good health and CMV-seronegative.

Only a few counts were recorded for this clone. The CDR3 sequence is CASSNSRAGNTIYF. The CDR3 DNA follows: TGTGCCAGCTCAAACTCACGAGCTGGAAACACCATATATTTT. V is TRBV18 and J is TRBJ1-3; D is uncertain. Germline CDR1 reads KGHSH; CDR2 reads LQKENI. The CDR3 is 14 amino acids. Trimming pared 5 bases from V and 2 bases from J, leaving 10 bases between. The variable domain in full, completed from reference TRBV18 and TRBJ1-3, reads NAGVMQNPRHLVRRRGQEARLRCSPMKGHSHVYWYRQLPEEGLKFMVYLQKENIIDESGMPKERFSAEFPKEGPSILRIQQVVRGDSAAYFCASSNSRAGNTIYFGEGSWLTVV.

This clone has only a few counts. The chain recombines TRBV7-9 with TRBJ1-5; D uncertain. Germline CDR1 SEHNR, CDR2 FQNEAQ (reference sequence). The CDR3 is 15 amino acids. Between the trimmed V and J ends, which lost 3 bases and 2 bases, there was a span of 11 bases. The CDR3 DNA is TGTGCCAGCAGCTTCTCGGCGGCGGGCAATCAGCCCCAGCATTTT. It specifies CASSFSAAGNQPQHF. Filled out from reference TRBV7-9 and TRBJ1-5, the complete variable domain reads DTGVSQNPRHKITKRGQNVTFRCDPISEHNRLYWYRQTLGQGPEFLTYFQNEAQLEKSRLLSDRFSAERPKGSFSTLEIQRTEQGDSAMYLCASSFSAAGNQPQHFGDGTRLSIL.

The V and J genes are TRBV6-4 and TRBJ1-1; 9 bases line up with TRBD1. V lost 6 bases, J lost 4 bases, and 9 bases stayed unmatched. This CDR3 comprises 15 residues. Germline values: CDR1 MRHNA, CDR2 SNTAGT. CDR3 nucleotide sequence: TGTGCCAGCAGGACGACCGGGACAGGGTTCACTGAAGCTTTCTTT. Its translation: CASRTTGTGFTEAFF.

The chain employs TRBV27 and TRBJ2-5; D unclear. The CDR3 contains 13 residues. V lost 5 bases to trimming and J lost 0 bases, with 7 bases between them. The germline gives CDR1 MNHEY, CDR2 SMNVEV (reference sequence). The CDR3 region is CASSARYQETQYF. CDR3 DNA sequence: TGTGCCAGCAGTGCCAGGTACCAAGAGACCCAGTACTTC.

The rearrangement joins TRBV14 to TRBJ2-1, with D perhaps TRBD2 (6 bases). Germline V CDR1 and CDR2: SGHDN, FVKESK. CDR3 size: 14 residues. Trimming cost V 1 base and J 3 bases, with 7 bases left between them. The CDR3 sequence is CASSQVDYYNEQFF. In nucleotides, the CDR3 is TGTGCCAGCAGCCAAGTGGACTACTACAATGAGCAGTTCTTC.

With respect to this clone: A read error may account for a junction end that differs from germline. V is TRBV7-9 and J is TRBJ1-2; 7 positions match TRBD1. Germline CDR1 reads SEHNR; CDR2 reads FQNEAQ (reference sequence). The CDR3 spans 15 residues. The CDR3 DNA is TGTTCCAGCAGCTCCTCTGACAGGGACAGACGTGGCTACACCTTC. This gives the protein CSSSSSDRDRRGYTF.

The chain employs TRBV28 and TRBJ1-3, with TRBD1 as a possible D gene (5 bases). CDR1 is MDHEN and CDR2 is SYDVKM in the germline V gene. The CDR3 loop spans 17 amino acids. The V gene lost 3 bases and the J gene lost 0 bases, with 15 bases spanning the gap. CDR3 DNA: TGTGCCAGCAGTTTGGCCCCACCGACAGACTCTGGAAACACCATATATTTT. It yields the protein CASSLAPPTDSGNTIYF. Combining the CDR3 with reference TRBV28 and TRBJ1-3 gives the whole variable domain DVKVTQSSRYLVKRTGEKVFLECVQDMDHENMFWYRQDPGLGLRLIYFSYDVKMKEKGDIPEGYSVSREKKERFSLILESASTNQTSMYLCASSLAPPTDSGNTIYFGEGSWLTVV.

J is TRBJ2-2 and V is TRBV19; D is possibly TRBD1 (5 bases). V shed 10 bases and J shed 3 bases, with 9 bases lying between them. CDR3 size: 12 residues. Germline assignment: CDR1 LNHDA and CDR2 SQIVND (reference sequence). The CDR3, as DNA: TGTGCCACAGGGATACACACCGGGGAGCTGTTTTTT. This gives the protein CATGIHTGELFF.